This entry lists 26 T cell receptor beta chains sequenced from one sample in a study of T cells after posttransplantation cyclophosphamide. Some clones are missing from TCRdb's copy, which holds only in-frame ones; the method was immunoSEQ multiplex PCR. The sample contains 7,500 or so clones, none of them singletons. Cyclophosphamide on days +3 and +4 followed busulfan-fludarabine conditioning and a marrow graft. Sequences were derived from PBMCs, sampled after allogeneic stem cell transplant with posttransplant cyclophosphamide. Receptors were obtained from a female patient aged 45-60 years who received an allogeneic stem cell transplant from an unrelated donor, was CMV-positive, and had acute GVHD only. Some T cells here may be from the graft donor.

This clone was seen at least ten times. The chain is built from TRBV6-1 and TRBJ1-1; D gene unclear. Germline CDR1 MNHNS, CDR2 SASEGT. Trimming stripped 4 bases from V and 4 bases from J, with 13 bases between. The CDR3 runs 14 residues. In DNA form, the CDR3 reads TGTGCCAGCAGTGCGGCGGGCAAGGGCACTGAAGCTTTCTTT. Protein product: CASSAAGKGTEAFF.

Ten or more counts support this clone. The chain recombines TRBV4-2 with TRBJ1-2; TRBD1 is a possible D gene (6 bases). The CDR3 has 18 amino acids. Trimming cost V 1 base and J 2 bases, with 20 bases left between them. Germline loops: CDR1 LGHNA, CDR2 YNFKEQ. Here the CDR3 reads CASSQGPGPGVINYGYTF. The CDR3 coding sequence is TGTGCCAGCAGCCAAGGGCCAGGACCAGGGGTTATAAACTATGGCTACACCTTC.

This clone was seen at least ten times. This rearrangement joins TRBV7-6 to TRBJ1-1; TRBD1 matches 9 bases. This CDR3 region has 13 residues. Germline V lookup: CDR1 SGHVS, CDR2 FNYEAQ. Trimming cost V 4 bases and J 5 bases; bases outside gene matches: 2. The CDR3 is CASSSGTGTEAFF. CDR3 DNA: TGTGCCAGCAGCTCAGGGACAGGGACTGAAGCTTTCTTT.

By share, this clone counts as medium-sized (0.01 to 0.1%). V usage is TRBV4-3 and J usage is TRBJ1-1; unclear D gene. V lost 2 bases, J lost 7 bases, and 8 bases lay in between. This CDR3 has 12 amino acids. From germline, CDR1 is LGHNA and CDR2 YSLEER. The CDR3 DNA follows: TGCGCCAGCAGCCAAAGCGGCAGTGAAGCTTTCTTT. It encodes CASSQSGSEAFF.

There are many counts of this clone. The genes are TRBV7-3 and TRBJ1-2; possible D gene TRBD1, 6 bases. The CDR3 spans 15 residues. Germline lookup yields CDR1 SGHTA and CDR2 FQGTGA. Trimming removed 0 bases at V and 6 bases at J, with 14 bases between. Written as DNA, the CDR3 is TGTGCCAGCAGCTTAACCGGAAGCCCAGGGGATGGCTACACCTTC. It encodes CASSLTGSPGDGYTF.

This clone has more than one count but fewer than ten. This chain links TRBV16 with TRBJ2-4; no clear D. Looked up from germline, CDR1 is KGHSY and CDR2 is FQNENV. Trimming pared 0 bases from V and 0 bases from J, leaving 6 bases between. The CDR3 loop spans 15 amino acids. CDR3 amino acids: CASSQSQIAKNIQYF. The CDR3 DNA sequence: TGTGCCAGCAGCCAATCACAGATAGCCAAAAACATTCAGTACTTC.

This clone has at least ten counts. The CDR3 is CASSQRGLAGGPGETQYF. The CDR3 DNA reads as TGCGCCAGCAGCCAACGTGGGTTAGCGGGAGGGCCCGGAGAGACCCAGTACTTC. This chain joins TRBV4-1 and TRBJ2-5; 11 nucleotides match TRBD2. Germline assignment: CDR1 MGHRA and CDR2 YSYEKL. V lost 2 bases, J lost 4 bases, and 12 bases stayed unmatched. This CDR3 is built from 18 residues.

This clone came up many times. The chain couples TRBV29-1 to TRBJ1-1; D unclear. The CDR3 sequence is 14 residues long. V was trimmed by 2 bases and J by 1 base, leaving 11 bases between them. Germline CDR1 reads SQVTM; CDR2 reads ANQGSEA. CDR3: CSVEKAGSNTEAFF. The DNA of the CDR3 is TGCAGCGTTGAAAAGGCCGGGTCGAACACTGAAGCTTTCTTT.

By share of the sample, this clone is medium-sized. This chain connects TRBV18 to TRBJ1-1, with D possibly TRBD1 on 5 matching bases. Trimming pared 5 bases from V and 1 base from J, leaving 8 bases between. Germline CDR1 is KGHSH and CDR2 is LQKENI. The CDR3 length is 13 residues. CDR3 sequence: CASSATANTEAFF. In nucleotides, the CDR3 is TGTGCCAGCTCAGCGACAGCGAACACTGAAGCTTTCTTT.

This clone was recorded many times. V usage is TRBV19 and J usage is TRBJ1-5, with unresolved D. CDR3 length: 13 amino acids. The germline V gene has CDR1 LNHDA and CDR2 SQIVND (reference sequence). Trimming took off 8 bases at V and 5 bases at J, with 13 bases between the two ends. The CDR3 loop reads CASCESGYQPQHF. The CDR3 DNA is TGTGCCAGTTGCGAGTCGGGTTATCAGCCCCAGCATTTT.

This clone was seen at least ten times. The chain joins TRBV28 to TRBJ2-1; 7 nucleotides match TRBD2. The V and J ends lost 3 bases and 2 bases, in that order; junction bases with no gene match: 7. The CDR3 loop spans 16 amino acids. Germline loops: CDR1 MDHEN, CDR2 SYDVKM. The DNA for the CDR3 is TGTGCCAGCAGTTTTTTGCGGGAGTCCCCCTACAATGAGCAGTTCTTC. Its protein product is CASSFLRESPYNEQFF.

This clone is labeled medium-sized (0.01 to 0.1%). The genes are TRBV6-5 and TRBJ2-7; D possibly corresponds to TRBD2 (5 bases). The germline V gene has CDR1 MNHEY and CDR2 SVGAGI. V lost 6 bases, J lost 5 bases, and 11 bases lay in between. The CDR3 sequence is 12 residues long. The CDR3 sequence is CASRRGYHEQYF. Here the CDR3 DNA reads TGTGCCAGCAGAAGAGGGTATCACGAGCAGTACTTC.

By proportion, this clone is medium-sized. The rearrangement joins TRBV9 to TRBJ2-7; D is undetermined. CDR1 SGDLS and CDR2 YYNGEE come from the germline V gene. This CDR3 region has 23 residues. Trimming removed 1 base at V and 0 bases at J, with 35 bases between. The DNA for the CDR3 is TGTGCCAGCAGCGTACCTCTGACATTACGGAAGGTACTCGGCTTTGAGAGCTCCTACGAGCAGTACTTC. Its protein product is CASSVPLTLRKVLGFESSYEQYF.

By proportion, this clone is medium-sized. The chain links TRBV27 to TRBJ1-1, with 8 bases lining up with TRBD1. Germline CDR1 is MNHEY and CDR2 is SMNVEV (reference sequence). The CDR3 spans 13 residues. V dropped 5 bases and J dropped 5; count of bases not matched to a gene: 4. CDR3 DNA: TGTGCCAGCAGTCAGGGGGCTCGGACTGAAGCTTTCTTT. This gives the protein CASSQGARTEAFF.

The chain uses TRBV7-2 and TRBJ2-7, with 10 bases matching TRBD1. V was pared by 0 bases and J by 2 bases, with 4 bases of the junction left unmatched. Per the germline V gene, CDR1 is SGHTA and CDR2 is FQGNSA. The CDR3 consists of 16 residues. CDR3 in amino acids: CASSLAPTGGTYEQYF. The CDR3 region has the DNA TGTGCCAGCAGCTTAGCACCGACAGGGGGCACCTACGAGCAGTACTTC.

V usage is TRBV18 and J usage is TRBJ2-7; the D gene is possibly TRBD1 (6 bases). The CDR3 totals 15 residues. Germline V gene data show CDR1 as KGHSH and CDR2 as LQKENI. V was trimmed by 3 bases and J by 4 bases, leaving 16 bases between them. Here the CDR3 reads CASSPIPGQEYEQYF. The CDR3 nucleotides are TGTGCCAGCTCACCGATACCGGGACAAGAGTACGAGCAGTACTTC.

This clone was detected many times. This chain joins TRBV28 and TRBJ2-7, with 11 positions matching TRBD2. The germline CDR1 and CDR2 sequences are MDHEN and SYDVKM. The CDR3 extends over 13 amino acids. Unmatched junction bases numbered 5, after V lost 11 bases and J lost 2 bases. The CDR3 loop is CAVLAGGTYEQYF. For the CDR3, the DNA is TGTGCCGTTCTAGCGGGAGGTACCTACGAGCAGTACTTC.

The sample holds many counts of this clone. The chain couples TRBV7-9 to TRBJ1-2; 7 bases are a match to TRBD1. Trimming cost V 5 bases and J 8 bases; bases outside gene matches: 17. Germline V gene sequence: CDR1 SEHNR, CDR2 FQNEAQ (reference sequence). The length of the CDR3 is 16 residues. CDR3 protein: CASSHRDPPGGVGYTF. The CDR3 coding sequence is TGTGCCAGCAGCCACCGGGACCCCCCAGGGGGAGTCGGCTACACCTTC.

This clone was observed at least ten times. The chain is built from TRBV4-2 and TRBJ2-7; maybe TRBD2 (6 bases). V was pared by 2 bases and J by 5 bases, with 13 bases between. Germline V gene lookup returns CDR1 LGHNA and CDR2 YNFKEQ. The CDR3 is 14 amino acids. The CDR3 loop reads CASSQTGTGDEQYF. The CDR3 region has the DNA TGTGCCAGCAGCCAAACCGGGACGGGGGACGAGCAGTACTTC.

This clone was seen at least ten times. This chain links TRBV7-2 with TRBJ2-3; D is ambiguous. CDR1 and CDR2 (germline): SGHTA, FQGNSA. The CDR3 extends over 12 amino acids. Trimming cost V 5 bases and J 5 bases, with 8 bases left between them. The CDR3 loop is CASSPVGDTQYF. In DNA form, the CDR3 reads TGTGCCAGCAGCCCTGTCGGAGATACGCAGTATTTT. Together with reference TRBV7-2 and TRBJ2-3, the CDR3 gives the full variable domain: GAGVSQSPSNKVTEKGKDVELRCDPISGHTALYWYRQSLGQGLEFLIYFQGNSAPDKSGLPSDRFSAERTGGSVSTLTIQRTQQEDSAVYLCASSPVGDTQYFGPGTRLTVL.

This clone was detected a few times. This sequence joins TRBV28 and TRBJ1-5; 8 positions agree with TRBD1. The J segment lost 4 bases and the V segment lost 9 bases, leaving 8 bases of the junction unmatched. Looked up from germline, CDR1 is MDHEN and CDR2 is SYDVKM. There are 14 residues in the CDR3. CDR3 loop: CASSTGGSNQPQHF. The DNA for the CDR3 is TGTGCCAGTAGTACAGGGGGTTCAAATCAGCCCCAGCATTTT. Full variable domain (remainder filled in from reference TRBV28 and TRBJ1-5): DVKVTQSSRYLVKRTGEKVFLECVQDMDHENMFWYRQDPGLGLRLIYFSYDVKMKEKGDIPEGYSVSREKKERFSLILESASTNQTSMYLCASSTGGSNQPQHFGDGTRLSIL.

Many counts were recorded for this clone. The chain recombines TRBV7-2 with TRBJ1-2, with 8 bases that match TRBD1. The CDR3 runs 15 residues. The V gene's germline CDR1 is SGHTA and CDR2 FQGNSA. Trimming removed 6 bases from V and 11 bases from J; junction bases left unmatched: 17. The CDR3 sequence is CASSTYIRTGSRYTF. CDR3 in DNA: TGTGCCAGCAGTACATACATAAGGACAGGGAGTCGATACACCTTC.

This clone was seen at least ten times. CDR3 protein: CASSLRGAGGGTGELFF. For the CDR3, the DNA is TGTGCCAGCAGCTTAAGGGGAGCGGGAGGGGGAACCGGGGAGCTGTTTTTT. The chain employs TRBV11-2 and TRBJ2-2; 10 nucleotides line up with TRBD2. CDR1 SGHAT and CDR2 FQNNGV come from the germline V gene. J lost 5 bases, V lost 2 bases, and 8 bases had no gene match. The CDR3 is 17 residues long.

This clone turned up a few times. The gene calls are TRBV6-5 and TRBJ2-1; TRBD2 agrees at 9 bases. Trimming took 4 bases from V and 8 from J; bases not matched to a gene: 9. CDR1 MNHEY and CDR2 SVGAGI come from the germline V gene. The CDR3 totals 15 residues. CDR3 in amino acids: CASSFSGSSLHEQFF. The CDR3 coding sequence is TGTGCCAGCAGTTTTAGCGGGAGCAGTCTCCATGAGCAGTTCTTC.

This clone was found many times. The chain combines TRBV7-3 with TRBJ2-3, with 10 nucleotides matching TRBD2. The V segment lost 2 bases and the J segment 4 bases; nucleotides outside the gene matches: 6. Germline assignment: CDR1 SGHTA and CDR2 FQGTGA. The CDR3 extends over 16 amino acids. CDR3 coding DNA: TGTGCCAGCAGCTTAGGGCTAGCGGGAGTCCCAGATACGCAGTATTTT. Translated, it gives CASSLGLAGVPDTQYF. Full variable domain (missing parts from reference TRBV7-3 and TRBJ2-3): GAGVSQTPSNKVTEKGKYVELRCDPISGHTALYWYRQSLGQGPEFLIYFQGTGAADDSGLPNDRFFAVRPEGSVSTLKIQRTERGDSAVYLCASSLGLAGVPDTQYFGPGTRLTVL.

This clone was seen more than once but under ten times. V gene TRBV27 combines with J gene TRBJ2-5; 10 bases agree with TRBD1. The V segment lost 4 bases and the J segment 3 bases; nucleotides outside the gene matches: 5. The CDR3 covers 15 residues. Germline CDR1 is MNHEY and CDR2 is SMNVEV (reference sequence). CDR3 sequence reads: CASSWGQGLEETQYF. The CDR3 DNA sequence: TGTGCCAGCAGTTGGGGACAGGGGTTAGAAGAGACCCAGTACTTC.